One and the same sample provided the 5 T cell receptor beta chains below, sequenced in a study of regulatory T cells in long-lasting Graves disease (dated by TCRdb to about 2021). The intended sense of this specimen's time point label: newly diagnosed GD, antithyroid drugs for less than 3 months. For both TCR sequencing and RNA sequencing, RNA was extracted from PBMCs in TRIzol. Library creation used multiplex PCR. The data were produced on an Illumina HiSeq 4000. CDR3 regions were amplified by Arm-PCR with iRepertoire HTBI primers to construct TCR beta libraries. TCRdb cleaned the public reads at Q25 with fastp, built clones with MiXCR and kept in-frame beta chains. Rows are unified per CDR3 protein, each entry keeping the most common DNA and genes. The sample profile shows roughly 610,000 distinct CDR3 sequences; 15% to 20% of them were found once. Around 19% of the sample belongs to the ten largest clones.

This sample was shared with a second study, whose subject was T cells in Graves' hyperthyroidism and ophthalmopathy.

Source: peripheral blood mononuclear cells (PBMCs), taken at new diagnosis, from a patient treated with antithyroid drugs. The receptor source for this set is a woman in her 30s with Graves disease. Donor details come from another sample of the same person, matched by shared clones.

The V and J genes are TRBV20-1 and TRBJ2-2; 10 bases agree with TRBD2. After removal of 5 bases from V and 7 bases from J, the junction contained 4 bases not matched to a gene. The CDR3 totals 13 residues. Germline CDR1 is DFQATT and CDR2 is SNEGSKA (reference sequence). CDR3 sequence reads: CSAQREGLGELFF. The CDR3 DNA is TGCAGTGCTCAGCGGGAGGGCCTCGGGGAGCTGTTTTTT.

This clonotype was observed a handful of times. The chain uses TRBV7-2 and TRBJ2-2; possibly TRBD1 for D (6 bases). The germline V gene encodes CDR1 SGHTA and CDR2 FQGNSA. Trimming left V 4 bases short and J 4 bases short, with 13 bases between. This CDR3 region has 15 residues. The CDR3 here is CASSSTGLTTGELFF. The CDR3 DNA reads TGTGCCAGCAGCTCAACAGGGTTGACCACCGGGGAGCTGTTTTTT.

The CDR3 loop reads CASSLRVGPNQPQHF. For the CDR3, the DNA is TGTGCCAGCAGTTTGAGGGTTGGCCCAAATCAGCCCCAGCATTTT. J is TRBJ1-5 and V is TRBV12-3 or TRBV12-4; D remains unclear. The CDR3 has 15 amino acids. V lost 3 bases and J 4 bases, leaving 13 bases between the germline ends.

The genes are TRBV27 and TRBJ1-5; a weak D match, TRBD1 (6 bases). CDR3 size: 18 residues. Germline V CDR1 and CDR2: MNHEY, SMNVEV (reference sequence). V dropped 4 bases and J dropped 4 bases, with 23 bases sitting between them. CDR3 amino acids: CASSSVFPGRGFNQPQHF. For the CDR3, the DNA is TGTGCCAGCAGTTCCGTCTTCCCGGGCAGGGGCTTTAATCAGCCCCAGCATTTT.

This clonotype has more than one count but fewer than ten. The V call is TRBV12-3 or TRBV12-4, the J call TRBJ2-4, with D hard to call. V dropped 8 bases and J dropped 2 bases, with 19 bases sitting between them. The CDR3 sequence is 16 residues long. CDR3 sequence reads: CASGPDSGRTKNIQYF. As DNA, the CDR3 is TGTGCCAGCGGTCCCGACTCAGGTCGTACCAAAAACATTCAGTACTTC.